This is a list of T cell receptor beta chains from one sample in a study of cytotoxic CD8 clonotypes in ibrutinib-treated CLL. Using immunoSEQ multiplex PCR, the repertoire was profiled, and TCRdb retains in-frame clones only, with some absent. This table holds 250,000 to 350,000 clones, roughly three quarters found once. This material consisted of PBMCs, taken at disease progression, from a patient treated with ibrutinib. The receptors here all came from a human donor with chronic lymphocytic leukemia. The CDR3 runs from the conserved cysteine through the conserved F or W. Fields, in order: clone size, J gene, CDR3 length, D gene, V gene, CDR3 protein, CDR3 DNA. A D gene is named only where the DNA matches it firmly. Rows give clone size only sometimes, using once, few, many, or a class for an expanded clone.

clone_size: -
j_call: TRBJ2-5
cdr3_length: 11
d_call: -
v_call: TRBV5-1
cdr3_aa: CASSISQTQYF
cdr3_nt: TGCGCCAGCAGCATTTCACAGACCCAGTACTTC

clone_size: -
j_call: TRBJ2-3
cdr3_length: 12
d_call: TRBD1
v_call: TRBV6-5
cdr3_aa: CASSDRGGTQYF
cdr3_nt: TGTGCCAGCAGTGACAGGGGTGGTACGCAGTATTTT

clone_size: -
j_call: TRBJ1-1
cdr3_length: 14
d_call: -
v_call: TRBV6-1
cdr3_aa: CASTLRYMNTEAFF
cdr3_nt: TGTGCCAGCACACTCCGATACATGAACACTGAAGCTTTCTTT

clone_size: -
j_call: TRBJ2-5
cdr3_length: 12
d_call: -
v_call: TRBV11-2
cdr3_aa: CASSSVGETQYF
cdr3_nt: TGTGCCAGCAGTAGCGTTGGAGAGACCCAGTACTTC

clone_size: -
j_call: TRBJ2-5
cdr3_length: 16
d_call: TRBD2
v_call: TRBV27
cdr3_aa: CASSLGLAGAPETQYF
cdr3_nt: TGTGCCAGCAGCCTCGGACTAGCGGGAGCCCCGGAGACCCAGTACTTC

clone_size: once
j_call: TRBJ2-5
cdr3_length: 15
d_call: TRBD1
v_call: TRBV7-2
cdr3_aa: CASSEQGMVQETQYF
cdr3_nt: TGTGCCAGCAGCGAACAGGGGATGGTGCAAGAGACCCAGTACTTC

clone_size: -
j_call: TRBJ2-1
cdr3_length: 18
d_call: -
v_call: TRBV1
cdr3_aa: CTSSQDHKGGYSYNEQFF
cdr3_nt: TGCACCAGCAGCCAAGATCACAAAGGGGGATACTCCTACAATGAGCAGTTCTTC

clone_size: once
j_call: TRBJ2-1
cdr3_length: 14
d_call: -
v_call: TRBV28
cdr3_aa: CASSLRPGYNEQFF
cdr3_nt: TGTGCCAGCAGTTTACGCCCGGGCTACAATGAGCAGTTCTTC

clone_size: few
j_call: TRBJ2-7
cdr3_length: 13
d_call: -
v_call: TRBV28
cdr3_aa: CASSLGGPYEQYF
cdr3_nt: TGTGCCAGCAGTTTAGGGGGTCCCTACGAGCAGTACTTC

clone_size: -
j_call: TRBJ2-1
cdr3_length: 13
d_call: -
v_call: TRBV6-5
cdr3_aa: CASRSDQVNEQFF
cdr3_nt: TGTGCCAGCAGAAGTGACCAGGTAAATGAGCAGTTCTTC